The next 9 T cell receptor beta chains were all read from a single sample in a study of blood T cell repertoires in COVID-19 (dated by TCRdb to about 2020). The library relied on the immunoSEQ multiplex PCR assay. Held by TCRdb, this immuneACCESS table contains in-frame sequences only and omits some clones. Under half of the omission traces to an unresolved V gene where checked; the cause of the rest is unknown. The sample profile shows about 69,000 clones; around 77% of them were found once. The ten top clones hold approximately 15% of the sample. Sample: peripheral blood. These TCRs come from a man aged 60-69 years with acute or convalescent COVID-19.

This clone showed up just once. The genes are TRBV7-2 and TRBJ1-1; 8 nucleotides match TRBD1. V dropped 4 bases and J dropped 4; count of bases not matched to a gene: 8. CDR3 length equals 15 residues. Germline lookup yields CDR1 SGHTA and CDR2 FQGNSA. CDR3 DNA sequence: TGTGCCAGCAGCTCCCAGGGGGCTCGGAGCACTGAAGCTTTCTTT. Residues: CASSSQGARSTEAFF.

This clone has just one count. The chain has TRBV7-9 and TRBJ2-1; tentative D call: TRBD1 (6 bases). The V and J ends lost 3 bases and 9 bases respectively, with 18 bases between them. The CDR3 totals 15 residues. The V gene's germline CDR1 is SEHNR and CDR2 FQNEAQ (reference sequence). Here the CDR3 reads CASSFSATGGGEQFF. As DNA, the CDR3 is TGTGCCAGCAGCTTTTCGGCGACTGGGGGCGGTGAGCAGTTCTTC.

The chain links TRBV30 to TRBJ1-5; D gene ambiguous. CDR3 length: 14 residues. In germline, CDR1 is GTSNPN, CDR2 SVGIG (reference sequence). Trimming pared 1 base from V and 3 bases from J, leaving 10 bases between. CDR3 amino acids: CAWSGSIFNQPQHF. CDR3 sequence (DNA): TGTGCCTGGAGTGGCAGTATATTCAATCAGCCCCAGCATTTT.

The genes are TRBV5-1 and TRBJ1-5; TRBD1 is a possible D gene (5 bases). Trimming took off 0 bases at V and 2 bases at J, with 6 bases between the two ends. The CDR3 spans 14 residues. Germline-derived CDR1 and CDR2 are SGHRS and YFSETQ. CDR3 in amino acids: CASSLEGGNQPQHF. CDR3 DNA: TGCGCCAGCAGCTTGGAAGGGGGCAATCAGCCCCAGCATTTT.

Here the CDR3 DNA reads TGTGCCAGCAGCTTGATTGAAGGGGCCAGGGGTCAGCCCCAGCATTTT. Translated, it gives CASSLIEGARGQPQHF. The chain carries TRBV5-5 and TRBJ1-5; perhaps TRBD1 as D (6 bases). Germline V gene lookup returns CDR1 SGHKS and CDR2 YYEKEE (reference sequence). The CDR3 sequence is 16 residues long. The V end was cut by 1 base, the J end by 6 bases, with 17 bases between.

DNA for the CDR3: TGTGCCAGCAGTGTGCAGGGGCCCGTGAACACTGAAGCTTTCTTT. Its protein is CASSVQGPVNTEAFF. The chain is built from TRBV2 and TRBJ1-1; tentative D call: TRBD1 (6 bases). The CDR3 runs 15 residues. V gave up 4 bases and J gave up 0 bases, with 12 bases separating them. Germline CDR1 reads SNHLY; CDR2 reads FYNNEI.

This chain connects TRBV12-3 or TRBV12-4 to TRBJ1-2; possible D gene TRBD1, 6 bases. V was clipped by 11 bases and J by 8 bases, with 18 bases between them. The CDR3 is 12 amino acids. The CDR3 sequence: CALSGGAGGYTF. The CDR3 DNA sequence: TGTGCCCTGAGTGGGGGCGCAGGAGGCTACACCTTC.

This chain connects TRBV4-2 to TRBJ2-2, with D maybe TRBD2 (6 bases). V was shortened by 3 bases and J by 0 bases, with 11 bases between the two germline ends. The CDR3 length is 16 residues. Germline CDR1 is LGHNA and CDR2 is YNFKEQ. The DNA for the CDR3 is TGTGCCAGCAGCCATGCGGGGACTTCGAACACCGGGGAGCTGTTTTTT. This sequence encodes CASSHAGTSNTGELFF.

The chain joins TRBV27 to TRBJ1-4; the D gene is possibly TRBD1 (6 bases). CDR3 size: 14 residues. V lost 4 bases and J lost 3, with 9 bases in between. Looked up from germline, CDR1 is MNHEY and CDR2 is SMNVEV (reference sequence). The chain's CDR3 is CASSYDRSNEKLFF. Here the CDR3 DNA reads TGTGCCAGCAGTTACGACAGGTCTAATGAAAAACTGTTTTTT.